This TCR beta chain was found in a study of CD8 T cells in ankylosing spondylitis. Study results and limitations: Within ankylosing spondylitis blood, a TCR beta motif made up of eight highly homologous variants appeared to be characteristic. Disease-linked clones bore a CD8+ phenotype and were relatively rare in peripheral blood. Researchers reportedly found disease-linked clones significantly enriched in matched ankylosing spondylitis synovial fluid.

The CDR3 totals 15 residues. J gave up 6 bases and V 7 bases, and 10 bases lay outside the gene matches. Germline loops: CDR1 LGHDT, CDR2 YNNKEL (reference sequence). TCRdb used MiXCR to reprocess the 5' RACE reads, holding one entry per CDR3 protein. The sample carries over 450,000 distinct CDR3 sequences, approximately 12% recorded once. This clonotype was picked up a small number of times. Its antigen is currently unknown. The sequence came from a male donor with ankylosing spondylitis. The chain has TRBV3-1 and TRBJ2-4; 9 nucleotides match TRBD2. Sequencing was performed on blood, either unsorted or a sorted T cell fraction (not recorded which). The CDR3 bases are TGTGCCAGCACCGTCGGGCTAGCGGGGCGAAACATTCAGTACTTC. Its protein product is CASTVGLAGRNIQYF.